In its sample, the clone carrying this T cell receptor beta chain was seen a few times. The entry originates in a study of blood T cell repertoires in COVID-19. As for the study in general: PBMCs, B-cell-depleted T cells, or T cells were the source of the cDNA or gDNA that made up the material.

The method was immunoSEQ multiplex PCR; TCRdb's version includes in-frame clones alone and lacks a portion of them. This repertoire shows roughly 50,000 clones, over 75% found once; its top ten account for approximately 5.6%. The source material was peripheral blood. This receptor was identified in a woman aged 55-70 years with acute or convalescent COVID-19.

DNA for the CDR3: TGTGCCAGCAGCACCGGACAGAGCTCCTATAATTCACCCCTCCACTTT. Encoded protein: CASSTGQSSYNSPLHF. V usage is TRBV5-8 and J usage is TRBJ1-6; possibly TRBD1 for D (6 bases). This CDR3 is 16 amino acids long. CDR1 and CDR2 (germline): SGHTS, YDEGEE. Trimming shortened V by 4 bases and J by 0 bases, and 11 bases separated the two germline ends.